What follows are 10 T cell receptor beta chains derived from one specimen sequenced in a study of response to subunit inactivated influenza vaccine. TCRdb independently ran MiXCR on the RT-PCR reads; one entry per CDR3 protein. The repertoire holds hundreds of thousands of distinct CDR3 sequences, with less than 20% as singletons. The material was PBMCs from blood, obtained 5 days after vaccination. The receptors were gathered from a man aged 45-65 years who received an inactivated influenza vaccine.

The rearrangement joins TRBV4-3 to TRBJ2-1, with 8 bases identical to TRBD2. Losses at the gene ends were 0 bases for V and 2 bases for J; bases not matched to a gene: 3. Germline CDR1 reads LGHNA; CDR2 reads YSLEER. The CDR3 spans 16 residues. Here the CDR3 reads CASSQDLGRAYNEQFF. CDR3 nucleotides: TGCGCCAGCAGCCAAGATCTCGGGAGGGCCTACAATGAGCAGTTCTTC.

This clonotype was picked up many times. The chain uses TRBV6-6 and TRBJ1-1; possible D gene TRBD1, 6 bases. Deletions cut 6 bases from V and 8 bases from J, with 13 bases between. The CDR3 is made up of 12 amino acids. From germline, CDR1 is MNHNY and CDR2 SVGAGI (reference sequence). DNA for the CDR3: TGTGCCAGCAGGCAGGGGCACGAGGAAGCTTTCTTT. Its translation is CASRQGHEEAFF.

The rearrangement joins TRBV5-1 to TRBJ2-5; 8 bases match TRBD2. With 4 bases clipped from V and 0 bases from J, the junction kept 5 bases outside the gene matches. CDR1 SGHRS and CDR2 YFSETQ come from the germline V gene. The CDR3 covers 15 residues. CDR3 sequence reads: CASSLSGTDQETQYF. The CDR3 DNA reads TGCGCCAGCAGCCTTAGCGGGACCGACCAAGAGACCCAGTACTTC.

The chain joins TRBV6-2 or TRBV6-3 to TRBJ2-3; no clear D. Per the germline V gene, CDR1 is MNHEY and CDR2 is SVGEGT. The CDR3 spans 12 residues. Trimming stripped 9 bases from V and 4 bases from J, with 11 bases between. CDR3 sequence (DNA): TGTGCCAGTAGAACGAATGCAGATACGCAGTATTTT. Translated, it gives CASRTNADTQYF.

The chain recombines TRBV4-1 with TRBJ2-5, with 13 nucleotides matching TRBD2. CDR3 size: 16 residues. After removal of 1 base from V and 5 bases from J, the junction contained 4 bases not matched to a gene. Germline V gives CDR1 MGHRA, CDR2 YSYEKL. The CDR3 DNA follows: TGCGCCAGCAGCCAAGGGACTAGCGGGAGTAAGGAGACCCAGTACTTC. Translation: CASSQGTSGSKETQYF.

This clonotype came up a few times. The rearrangement links TRBV9 to TRBJ1-2; D ambiguous. Trimming pared 4 bases from V and 3 bases from J, leaving 13 bases between. In germline, CDR1 is SGDLS, CDR2 YYNGEE. This CDR3 spans 14 amino acids. CDR3: CASSIRTLDYGYTF. CDR3 DNA: TGTGCCAGCAGCATCCGAACACTAGACTATGGCTACACCTTC.

As DNA, the CDR3 is TGTGCCAGCAGCTTATTGACAGGGTCGGGTCAGCCCCAGCATTTT. Translation: CASSLLTGSGQPQHF. The genes are TRBV7-2 and TRBJ1-5; 7 bases line up with TRBD1. V gave up 2 bases and J gave up 6 bases; unmatched junction bases: 7. The CDR3 is 15 residues long. Germline loops: CDR1 SGHTA, CDR2 FQGNSA.

This clonotype was seen a handful of times. Written as DNA, the CDR3 is TGCAGCGCCCCTAGACCGCCGGGAGAGAACACTGAAGCTTTCTTT. Translation gives CSAPRPPGENTEAFF. The genes are TRBV29-1 and TRBJ1-1; D not resolved. V lost 7 bases to trimming and J lost 1 base, with 19 bases between them. The CDR3 is made up of 15 amino acids. In germline, CDR1 is SQVTM, CDR2 ANQGSEA.

This clonotype came up a few times. The chain carries TRBV20-1 and TRBJ2-7, with TRBD2 matching 7 bases. The CDR3 extends over 12 amino acids. Looked up from germline, CDR1 is DFQATT and CDR2 is SNEGSKA (reference sequence). J was trimmed by 2 bases and V by 7 bases; bases with no gene match: 5. The CDR3 loop is CSVRGGTYEQYF. DNA for the CDR3: TGCAGTGTTCGCGGGGGAACCTACGAGCAGTACTTC.

This clonotype has at least ten counts. This chain connects TRBV6-5 to TRBJ2-1, with D possibly being TRBD1 (5 bases). The CDR3 is made up of 15 amino acids. Germline CDR1 and CDR2: MNHEY and SVGAGI. V was pared by 4 bases and J by 2 bases, with 12 bases between. The CDR3: CASSLRSGPYNEQFF. The DNA for the CDR3 is TGTGCCAGCAGTTTACGGTCAGGGCCCTACAATGAGCAGTTCTTC.